The rows below give T cell receptor beta chains drawn from one sample of a study of blood T cell repertoires in COVID-19. Generated by immunoSEQ multiplex PCR, the TCRdb table keeps only in-frame clones and is missing some. Of about 100,000 clones listed, 89% were seen once; the top ten hold 4.5% to 6%. The specimen sequenced was peripheral blood. The receptors were gathered from a man aged 35 to 55 with active or convalescent COVID-19. The CDR3 runs from the conserved cysteine through the conserved F or W. D genes are given only for firm matches. Clone sizes are given selectively: once, few, many, or a class where the clone is expanded.

TGTGCCAGCTCTTTTACCCGGGACAGGTATAATTCACCCCTCCACTTT	CASSFTRDRYNSPLHF	TRBJ1-6	TRBD1	NA	TRBV18
TGTGCCAGCAGGACGGGGACAGCCACCGGGGAGCTGTTTTTT	CASRTGTATGELFF	TRBJ2-2	TRBD1	NA	TRBV6-6
TGTGCCAGCAGCTTGACCCAGGGTGGCTCCTACGAGCAGTACTTC	CASSLTQGGSYEQYF	TRBJ2-7	NA	NA	TRBV5-6
TGTGCCAGCAGCCAAGGGCGGGTGCCCCCCTACTCTGGAAACACCATATATTTT	CASSQGRVPPYSGNTIYF	TRBJ1-3	NA	NA	TRBV3-1/TRBV3-2
TGTGCCAGCAGTGGACTGACTTCCTCGGCGCAGTACTTC	CASSGLTSSAQYF	TRBJ2-7	NA	NA	TRBV2
TGTGCTAGCAGCAGGGACAGGGCCTACCAAGAGACCCAGTACTTC	CASSRDRAYQETQYF	TRBJ2-5	TRBD1	NA	TRBV7-7
TGTGCCAGCAGCTTCCTGGTAGCGGCGTACAATGAGCAGTTCTTC	CASSFLVAAYNEQFF	TRBJ2-1	NA	NA	TRBV7-2
TGTGCCAGCAGCTTAGTGGGGGGGCCGGAGTACGAGCAGTACTTC	CASSLVGGPEYEQYF	TRBJ2-7	NA	NA	TRBV7-2
TGTGCCAGCTCACCACAGGGACAGCCCGAGCAGTACTTC	CASSPQGQPEQYF	TRBJ2-7	TRBD1	NA	TRBV18
TGTGCTAGTGGACCGGGACAGGGGACAGATACGCAGTATTTT	CASGPGQGTDTQYF	TRBJ2-3	TRBD1	NA	TRBV12-5
TGTGCCAGCAGCGTAGAGGGGTTGTGGGGAGAGACCCAGTACTTC	CASSVEGLWGETQYF	TRBJ2-5	NA	NA	TRBV9
TGTGCCAGCAGTTCTAGAGTCCTGGATGGCTACACCTTC	CASSSRVLDGYTF	TRBJ1-2	NA	once	TRBV25-1
TGCGCCAGCAGCTTGGTATCGGGACAGCTCTCCTACGAGCAGTACTTC	CASSLVSGQLSYEQYF	TRBJ2-7	TRBD1	NA	TRBV5-1
TGCGCCAGCAGCCTCGTAGACGGGACAGGGGCAGCTGAAGCTTTCTTT	CASSLVDGTGAAEAFF	TRBJ1-1	TRBD1	NA	TRBV4-1
TGCGCCAGCAGTGATCAAGGGGGCACGGGCTTTGAGCAGTACTTC	CASSDQGGTGFEQYF	TRBJ2-7	TRBD1	NA	TRBV10-1
TGTGCCAGCAACAGACTAGCGGGAGGACAGTTCTTC	CASNRLAGGQFF	TRBJ2-1	TRBD2	NA	TRBV7-3
TGTGCCAGCAGTTTCGTGGACAGGGGCCACGAGCAGTACTTC	CASSFVDRGHEQYF	TRBJ2-7	TRBD1	NA	TRBV28
TGCAGTGCGGGACAAAACAATGAGCAGTTCTTC	CSAGQNNEQFF	TRBJ2-1	NA	NA	TRBV20-1
TGTGCCTGTGACAGGGGTGACGGCAATCAGCCCCAGCATTTT	CACDRGDGNQPQHF	TRBJ1-5	TRBD1	NA	TRBV30
TGTGCCAGCAGCTTAGGAAGCATGAACACTGAAGCTTTCTTT	CASSLGSMNTEAFF	TRBJ1-1	NA	NA	TRBV7-9
TGTGCCAGCAGCTTAAAAGGGGGACAGGGAAAGTACGAGCAGTACTTC	CASSLKGGQGKYEQYF	TRBJ2-7	TRBD1	NA	TRBV7-2
TGTACCAGTATTCGGACAGGGGCCACTGAAGCTTTCTTT	CTSIRTGATEAFF	TRBJ1-1	TRBD1	once	TRBV19
TGTGCCAGCAGTTCACCGACGGGGAGCAATCAGCCCCAGCATTTT	CASSSPTGSNQPQHF	TRBJ1-5	NA	NA	TRBV28
TGCGCCAGCAGCTTGGAGGCGGGCCGCTACGAGCAGTACTTC	CASSLEAGRYEQYF	TRBJ2-7	NA	NA	TRBV5-1
TGTGCCAGCAGTGAGGCACAGGGCGGAGACATTCAGTACTTC	CASSEAQGGDIQYF	TRBJ2-4	NA	NA	TRBV6-4
TGTGCCAGCAGCCAGACAAAACTTAATGAAAAACTGTTTTTT	CASSQTKLNEKLFF	TRBJ1-4	NA	NA	TRBV5-6
TGCGCCAGCAGCCAAGTCGGCAGGGGAACATACGAGCAGTACTTC	CASSQVGRGTYEQYF	TRBJ2-7	NA	NA	TRBV4-1
TGTGCCAGCACCCTGGGGGGGGCTTACGAGCAGTACTTC	CASTLGGAYEQYF	TRBJ2-7	NA	NA	TRBV28
TGTGCCAGCAGCCACGGGACAGCTCTATACAATGAGCAGTTCTTC	CASSHGTALYNEQFF	TRBJ2-1	TRBD1	few	TRBV7-3
TGTGCCTGGAGCAGGAACCCTTTTGAAGCTTTCTTT	CAWSRNPFEAFF	TRBJ1-1	NA	NA	TRBV30
TGTGCCAGTAGTCCGGTACCGGGACAGGGGGCGTACACCCTCCACTTT	CASSPVPGQGAYTLHF	TRBJ1-6	TRBD1	NA	TRBV19
TGCGCCAGCAGCCCCGAGGGGGAATCTAGCAATCAGCCCCAGCATTTT	CASSPEGESSNQPQHF	TRBJ1-5	NA	NA	TRBV5-1
TGCGCCAGCAGCGTCGGCCGGGGGTCCGGGGAGCTGTTTTTT	CASSVGRGSGELFF	TRBJ2-2	NA	NA	TRBV5-1
TGTGCCAGTAGTTCATTGGACAGGTATTCACCCCTCCACTTT	CASSSLDRYSPLHF	TRBJ1-6	TRBD1	NA	TRBV19
TGTGCCAGCAGTCCCGGACTAGCGGGATACAATGAGCAGTTCTTC	CASSPGLAGYNEQFF	TRBJ2-1	TRBD2	NA	TRBV2
TGTGCCAGCAGTTTTCCCGGGACAGAAGGCACTGAAGCTTTCTTT	CASSFPGTEGTEAFF	TRBJ1-1	TRBD1	NA	TRBV27
TGTGCCAGCACGACAGGGGCGACATATGGCTACACCTTC	CASTTGATYGYTF	TRBJ1-2	TRBD1	NA	TRBV4-2
TGTGCCAGTAGTACTGCCGGGAGCACTTCTAATGAAAAACTGTTTTTT	CASSTAGSTSNEKLFF	TRBJ1-4	NA	NA	TRBV19
TGTGCCAGCAGTTCGTCCGGGACTGCAAGGGACGATGAGCAGTTCTTC	CASSSSGTARDDEQFF	TRBJ2-1	NA	NA	TRBV28
TGCGCCAGCAGCCCTATCGGGTTGAACACTGAAGCTTTCTTT	CASSPIGLNTEAFF	TRBJ1-1	NA	NA	TRBV5-1